Listed below are T cell receptor beta chains from one sample, sequenced in a study of blood T cell repertoires in COVID-19. TCRdb's table, derived via immunoSEQ multiplex PCR, lists solely in-frame clones and lacks some. The sample consists of fewer than 400,000 clones, more than 70% of them appearing once. Sequencing was done on a sample of peripheral blood. Source of these receptors: a man aged 30 to 45 with active or convalescent COVID-19. Each CDR3 is given with its conserved first and last residue.

>TRBV30|12
CAWGDRGYEQYF
>TRBV7-8|15
CASSLKRDEVNEQFF
>TRBV15|14
CATSRDRGPDTQYF
>TRBV4-1|19
CASSPPGPQGQGVNEKLFF
>TRBV5-1|15
CASSAGGILTDTQYF
>TRBV5-4|18
CASSLGTGTSGSTDTQYF
>TRBV5-1|15
CASSRGTTGGPSYTF
>TRBV6-5|14
CASSPMGQLGEQFF
>TRBV20-1|16
CSASLTGQGTKNIQYF
>TRBV5-4|15
CASSRGPLMNTEAFF
>TRBV3-1/TRBV3-2|15
CASSPVGGAPGELFF
>TRBV29-1|14
CSVGPETDRYLYTF
>TRBV19|14
CASSIDRGTSEQFF
>TRBV7-9|13
CASRLRDRAEQYF
>TRBV7-9|15
CASSLDRGSRFGYTF
>TRBV9|14
CASSVAGNRNEQFF
>TRBV7-2|13
CASSAQMNTEAFF
>TRBV5-4|15
CASSGSGTGSYGYTF
>TRBV3-1/TRBV3-2|13
CASSQDRAGEQFF
>TRBV9|16
CASSVKGQFGGNTIYF
>TRBV10-3|14
CAISGLRTDYGYTF
>TRBV7-9|11
CASSLQTEAFF
>TRBV4-2|19
CASSQTLAGGWEDKNIQYF
>TRBV19|15
CASSIQGRGGDEQYF
>TRBV5-1|15
CASSLTSGSEKTQYF
>TRBV12-3/TRBV12-4|13
CASSLGGVAPLHF
>TRBV4-1|15
CASSPGGASTYEQYF
>TRBV14|12
CASSRTGREQFF
>TRBV30|13
CAWSVLENTEAFF
>TRBV7-9|13
CASSLDRGYGYTF
>TRBV30|16
CALGQGDWNGDSPLHF
>TRBV5-1|16
CASSLVASGITGELFF
>TRBV28|14
CASSLGGPNTEAFF
>TRBV18|13
CASSPGGKYGYTF
>TRBV24-1|16
CATSDPTATSTDTQYF
>TRBV10-3|18
CAISSTSGNKGIGNEQFF
>TRBV19|12
CASSIDSEKLFF
>TRBV9|16
CASSLRLAGAAGELFF
>TRBV20-1|11
CSANRGDEQYF